This TCR beta chain stems from a study of cytomegalovirus exposure and HLA in healthy donors. Study overall: Of roughly 400 genotyped donors, about 80% clustered with self-reported Caucasian donors.

The PCR used 60 Vbeta and 13 Jbeta primers. Clones were read by immunoSEQ multiplex PCR, and TCRdb kept only the in-frame ones, dropping some. Among some 200,000 clones listed, 75% to 85% were seen once. V was clipped by 2 bases and J by 1 base, with 4 bases between them. CDR1 is SSHAT, CDR2 FNYEAQ, per germline (reference sequence). This CDR3 has 13 residues. Study-level points and caveats: In a later analysis, TCR beta V- and J-gene trimming was associated with a missense DCLRE1C variant. Within the data, a cluster of highly shared sequence variants was likely a sequencing artifact. Presence/absence analyses treated sequencing depth as roughly uniform across donors.

Comments on this clone: Its cognate antigen is unknown.

The material sequenced was PBMCs. This sequence joins TRBV7-7 and TRBJ2-3; no clear D gene. This clonotype originated in a girl aged 10-17 years in good health and CMV-seropositive. The CDR3 reads CASSLYGTDTQYF. The CDR3 bases are TGTGCCAGCAGCTTATATGGCACAGATACGCAGTATTTT.